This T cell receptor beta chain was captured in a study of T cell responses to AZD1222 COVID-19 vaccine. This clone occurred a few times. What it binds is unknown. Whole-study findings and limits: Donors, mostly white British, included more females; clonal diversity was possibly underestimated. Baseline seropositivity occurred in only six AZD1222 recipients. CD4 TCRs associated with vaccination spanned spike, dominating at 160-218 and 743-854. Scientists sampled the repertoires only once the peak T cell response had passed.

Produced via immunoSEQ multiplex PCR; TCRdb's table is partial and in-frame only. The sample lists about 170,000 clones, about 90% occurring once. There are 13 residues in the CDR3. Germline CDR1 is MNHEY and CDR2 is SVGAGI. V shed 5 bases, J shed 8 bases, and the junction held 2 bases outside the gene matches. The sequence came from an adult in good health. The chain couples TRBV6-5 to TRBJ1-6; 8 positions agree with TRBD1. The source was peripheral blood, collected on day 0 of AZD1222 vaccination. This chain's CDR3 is CASSPTGDSPLHF. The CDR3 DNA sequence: TGTGCCAGCAGTCCGACAGGGGATTCACCCCTCCACTTT.